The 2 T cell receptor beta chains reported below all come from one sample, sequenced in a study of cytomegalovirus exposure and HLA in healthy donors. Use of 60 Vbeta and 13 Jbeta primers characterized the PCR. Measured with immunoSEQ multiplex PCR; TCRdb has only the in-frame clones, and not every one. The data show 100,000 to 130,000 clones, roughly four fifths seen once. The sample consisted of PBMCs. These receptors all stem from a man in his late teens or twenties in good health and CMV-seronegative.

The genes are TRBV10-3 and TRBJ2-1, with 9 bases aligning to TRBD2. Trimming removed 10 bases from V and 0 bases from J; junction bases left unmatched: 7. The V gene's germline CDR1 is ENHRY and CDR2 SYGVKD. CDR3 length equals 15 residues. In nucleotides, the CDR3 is TGTGCCACCCGGGATAGCGGGGGCTCCTACAATGAGCAGTTCTTC. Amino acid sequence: CATRDSGGSYNEQFF.

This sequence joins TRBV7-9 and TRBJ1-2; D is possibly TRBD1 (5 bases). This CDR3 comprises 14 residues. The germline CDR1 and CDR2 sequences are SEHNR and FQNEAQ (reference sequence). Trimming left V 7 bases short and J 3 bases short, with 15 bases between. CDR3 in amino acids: CASTRRGVDYGYTF. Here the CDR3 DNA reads TGTGCCAGCACCCGCCGGGGGGTAGACTATGGCTACACCTTC.